This TCR beta chain was obtained from a study of monozygotic twins with inflammatory bowel disease. As for this clonotype: Its antigen is currently unknown.

There are 14 residues in the CDR3. For every sample, eight separate reactions were used to make cDNA. From its re-call of the 5' RACE reads, TCRdb lists each CDR3 protein once, without DNA. The sample shows over 100,000 distinct CDR3 sequences, and 9.5% to 15% sits with its ten largest clones. Study findings and constraints: The sharing of clonotypes with others was lower in IBD patients than in healthy twins, especially with disease activity.

The V call is TRBV12-3 or TRBV12-4, the J call TRBJ1-4; checking the TCRdb D call of TRBD1 is not possible without DNA. This receptor was identified in a human donor with ulcerative colitis or Crohn's disease, or a healthy co-twin of an affected twin (not recorded which). Material for sequencing was blood. CDR3 sequence reads: CASSPDRGNEELFF.